A single sample is the source of the 19 T cell receptor beta chains below, sequenced in a study of blood T cell repertoires in COVID-19. The repertoire was sequenced with immunoSEQ multiplex PCR; TCRdb's copy has only in-frame clones and lacks some. The table lists fewer than 350,000 clones, 75% to 90% of them singletons, with 5% to 5.5% in the top ten. Sequencing was performed on PBMCs or T cells enriched from blood (not recorded which). The receptors were gathered from a man aged 60-69 years who had recovered from COVID-19.

The rearrangement joins TRBV3-1 (or the pseudogene TRBV3-2) to TRBJ2-1, with a weak D call TRBD2 (5 bases). Germline values: CDR1 LGHDT, CDR2 YNNKEL (reference sequence). V shed 3 bases and J shed 2 bases, with 8 bases lying between them. The CDR3 loop spans 14 amino acids. CDR3 sequence (DNA): TGTGCCAGCAGCCAGAGGGCCACCTACAATGAGCAGTTCTTC. Protein: CASSQRATYNEQFF.

The rearrangement links TRBV5-1 to TRBJ2-5, with 10 nucleotides matching TRBD2. In germline, CDR1 is SGHRS, CDR2 YFSETQ. This CDR3 has 16 amino acids. V trimming: 2 bases; J trimming: 1 base; junction bases outside the gene matches: 5. The CDR3 DNA reads TGCGCCAGCAGCTTCCCTAGCGGGAGTTCCCAAGAGACCCAGTACTTC. Translating it yields CASSFPSGSSQETQYF. The full variable domain, with the rest looked up from reference TRBV5-1 and TRBJ2-5, is KAGVTQTPRYLIKTRGQQVTLSCSPISGHRSVSWYQQTPGQGLQFLFEYFSETQRNKGNFPGRFSGRQFSNSRSEMNVSTLELGDSALYLCASSFPSGSSQETQYFGPGTRLLVL.

The genes are TRBV29-1 and TRBJ2-5, with no clear D. V was cut by 0 bases and J by 9 bases, with 14 bases left in between. In germline, CDR1 is SQVTM, CDR2 ANQGSEA. CDR3 length: 13 amino acids. For the CDR3, the DNA is TGCAGCGTTGAAGATGCCCGGCCCAGGTCCCAGTACTTC. Its translation is CSVEDARPRSQYF.

The chain recombines TRBV19 with TRBJ2-7; 10 bases align to TRBD2. Germline assignment: CDR1 LNHDA and CDR2 SQIVND (reference sequence). This CDR3 is built from 20 residues. J was trimmed by 0 bases and V by 3 bases; bases with no gene match: 17. In DNA, the CDR3 is TGTGCCAGTAGTATTGACAGCGGGAGGGCCGCCCCGGCAAGCTCCTACGAGCAGTACTTC. Translating gives CASSIDSGRAAPASSYEQYF.

The chain joins TRBV28 to TRBJ1-1; 7 nucleotides match TRBD1. Germline CDR1 and CDR2: MDHEN and SYDVKM. The CDR3 is 11 residues long. Unmatched junction bases numbered 6, after V lost 6 bases and J lost 11 bases. For the CDR3, the DNA is TGTGCCAGCAGGTCACAGGGGCTTGCTTTCTTT. Encoded protein: CASRSQGLAFF.

The rearrangement uses TRBV6-5 and TRBJ2-7; 7 bases match TRBD1. Unmatched junction bases numbered 7, after V lost 6 bases and J lost 2 bases. The germline gives CDR1 MNHEY, CDR2 SVGAGI. There are 14 residues in the CDR3. In DNA form, the CDR3 reads TGTGCCAGCAGGGCACAGGGGCGTACCTACGAGCAGTACTTC. This encodes CASRAQGRTYEQYF.

The CDR3, as DNA: TGTGCCAGCAGCTCGGGGTTGGGCTCCTACAATGAGCAGTTCTTC. Protein sequence: CASSSGLGSYNEQFF. The rearrangement uses TRBV11-3 and TRBJ2-1, with a tentative D call TRBD2 (5 bases). This CDR3 comprises 15 residues. V lost 4 bases and J 0 bases, leaving 10 bases between the germline ends. CDR1 is SGHNT and CDR2 is YENEEA in the germline V gene.

This chain links TRBV7-2 with TRBJ2-7, with D maybe TRBD1 (6 bases). Germline V gives CDR1 SGHTA, CDR2 FQGNSA. V gave up 5 bases and J gave up 3 bases, with 14 bases separating them. The CDR3 consists of 14 residues. The DNA for the CDR3 is TGTGCCAGCAGCACCCAGTCAGGGGACTACGAGCAGTACTTC. Protein sequence: CASSTQSGDYEQYF. The variable domain in full, with the rest retrieved from reference TRBV7-2 and TRBJ2-7, is GAGVSQSPSNKVTEKGKDVELRCDPISGHTALYWYRQSLGQGLEFLIYFQGNSAPDKSGLPSDRFSAERTGGSVSTLTIQRTQQEDSAVYLCASSTQSGDYEQYFGPGTRLTVT.

The chain joins TRBV5-1 to TRBJ1-1; D unresolved. V was shortened by 4 bases and J by 0 bases, with 10 bases between the two germline ends. This CDR3 comprises 14 residues. Germline values: CDR1 SGHRS, CDR2 YFSETQ. The CDR3 DNA reads as TGCGCCAGCAGCGAGGGCGCAATGAACACTGAAGCTTTCTTT. Translated: CASSEGAMNTEAFF.

The chain uses TRBV24-1 and TRBJ2-1; 9 bases are shared with TRBD2. V lost 4 bases to trimming and J lost 1 base; unmatched junction nucleotides: 4. The CDR3 runs to 16 residues. CDR1 is KGHDR and CDR2 is SFDVKD in the germline V gene. The CDR3 bases are TGTGCCACCAGTGACCCTAGCGGGGATTCCTACAATGAGCAGTTCTTC. Translating it yields CATSDPSGDSYNEQFF.

Written as DNA, the CDR3 is TGCAGCGCCGCAACGCTGGGGGGTAGGAACTATGGCTACACCTTC. It encodes CSAATLGGRNYGYTF. The chain joins TRBV29-1 to TRBJ1-2; tentative D call: TRBD1 (5 bases). CDR3 length: 15 amino acids. V was clipped by 7 bases and J by 2 bases, with 20 bases between them. Germline V gives CDR1 SQVTM, CDR2 ANQGSEA.

The chain links TRBV7-3 to TRBJ1-3, with D uncertain. The germline gives CDR1 SGHTA, CDR2 FQGTGA. CDR3 size: 14 residues. Trimming took off 0 bases at V and 2 bases at J, with 5 bases between the two ends. The CDR3 protein is CASSLTAAGNTIYF. In DNA, the CDR3 is TGTGCCAGCAGCTTAACGGCAGCTGGAAACACCATATATTTT.

The gene calls are TRBV7-3 and TRBJ1-1; possible D gene TRBD1, 5 bases. Germline loops: CDR1 SGHTA, CDR2 FQGTGA. CDR3 size: 14 residues. With 5 bases removed from V and 0 bases from J, the gap between germline ends came to 10 bases. The CDR3 DNA is TGTGCCAGCAGCCCTGGGGGGTTGAACACTGAAGCTTTCTTT. Amino acid sequence: CASSPGGLNTEAFF.

This clone appeared a single time. The chain recombines TRBV9 with TRBJ1-2, with no clear D. V was shortened by 3 bases and J by 0 bases, with 15 bases between the two germline ends. The germline gives CDR1 SGDLS, CDR2 YYNGEE. There are 16 residues in the CDR3. This CDR3 is CASSAGSPKANYGYTF. The CDR3, as DNA: TGTGCCAGCAGCGCCGGGTCTCCGAAAGCTAACTATGGCTACACCTTC.

The CDR3 nucleotides are TGTGCCAGCAGAAGGGGGCAACTTGGGGCCAACGTCCTGACTTTC. Encoded protein: CASRRGQLGANVLTF. This chain links TRBV28 with TRBJ2-6, with 7 bases lining up with TRBD1. The CDR3 length is 15 residues. V shed 6 bases and J 3 bases; nucleotides not matched to a gene: 5. Germline CDR1 reads MDHEN; CDR2 reads SYDVKM.

On this clone itself: Distinct nucleotide sequences in the sample also encode this CDR3. The chain combines TRBV19 with TRBJ2-1; 7 bases align to TRBD1. The CDR3 totals 13 residues. CDR1 and CDR2 from the germline V gene are LNHDA and SQIVND (reference sequence). Trimming at V came to 4 bases and at J to 5 bases, leaving 2 bases not matched to a gene. This chain's CDR3 is CASSTTGDNEQFF. In nucleotides, the CDR3 is TGTGCCAGTAGTACTACAGGGGACAATGAGCAGTTCTTC.

The chain combines TRBV10-3 with TRBJ2-7; 12 bases are a match to TRBD1. The CDR3 totals 18 residues. V gave up 3 bases and J gave up 3 bases; unmatched junction bases: 12. CDR1 is ENHRY, CDR2 SYGVKD, per germline. Here the CDR3 DNA reads TGTGCCATCAGTGACTATCCGGGACAGGGGGCGCAGAACTACGAGCAGTACTTC. Translating gives CAISDYPGQGAQNYEQYF.

This rearrangement joins TRBV5-1 to TRBJ2-3; 12 bases are shared with TRBD2. The CDR3 contains 18 residues. Germline lookup yields CDR1 SGHRS and CDR2 YFSETQ. V lost 0 bases and J lost 0; bases outside the gene matches: 5. The CDR3 is CASSLDTSGRQSTDTQYF. As DNA, the CDR3 is TGCGCCAGCAGCTTGGACACTAGCGGGAGGCAAAGCACAGATACGCAGTATTTT.

This clone was detected a few times. The gene calls are TRBV10-3 and TRBJ1-5; 9 nucleotides line up with TRBD1. Germline V gene data show CDR1 as ENHRY and CDR2 as SYGVKD. The CDR3 extends over 13 amino acids. V shed 6 bases, J shed 7 bases, and the junction held 4 bases outside the gene matches. Here the CDR3 reads CAIRGQGGQPQHF. CDR3 nucleotides: TGTGCCATCAGGGGACAGGGAGGCCAGCCCCAGCATTTT.